Given below is one T cell receptor (beta chain) in context. The assay was immunoSEQ multiplex PCR, and TCRdb's table has in-frame clones only and misses some. Counted here are more than 8,500 clones, about 80% occurring once; the ten biggest clones make up more than 15%. This sample is drawn from a study of T cell repertoires in ileal Crohn's disease. As to time point: neoterminal ileum biopsy at postoperative endoscopy, about 6 months after surgery. Material: ileal tissue. This TCR came from an adult with Crohn's disease.

In DNA form, the CDR3 reads TGCGCCACCAAACCCGACATTTATAGCAATCAGCCCCAGCATTTT. It yields the protein CATKPDIYSNQPQHF. The chain links TRBV5-1 to TRBJ1-5; D call uncertain. This CDR3 comprises 15 residues. Germline V gene sequence: CDR1 SGHRS, CDR2 YFSETQ. Trimming pared 9 bases from V and 0 bases from J, leaving 16 bases between.